This TCR beta chain comes out of a study of T cell responses to AZD1222 COVID-19 vaccine. Sequencing used immunoSEQ multiplex PCR; TCRdb keeps in-frame clones, though not all of them. Among about 48,000 clones listed, approximately 90% were seen once. This clone was detected only a few times. Antigen specificity is unknown. Deletions cut 4 bases from V and 3 bases from J, with 10 bases between. The CDR3 has 13 amino acids. CDR1 SGHAT and CDR2 FQNNGV come from the germline V gene. Findings and caveats of the study: Spike-specific TCR breadth and depth were elevated following two AZD1222 doses. It should be noted that donors were predominantly white British and more often female, and clonal diversity was possibly underestimated.

The chain uses TRBV11-2 and TRBJ2-7, with D tentatively TRBD2 (5 bases). Sequenced material: peripheral blood, taken 28 days after the second AZD1222 dose. The receptor was isolated from an adult who received the AZD1222 COVID-19 vaccine. In DNA form, the CDR3 reads TGTGCCAGCAGCTCCTCGGACTTCTACGAGCAGTACTTC. This gives the protein CASSSSDFYEQYF.